This TCR beta chain was sequenced for a study of T cell changes during pregnancy in multiple sclerosis. TCRdb keeps only in-frame clones here, not all; method: immunoSEQ multiplex PCR. The sample includes approximately 40,000 clones, under 95% of them seen just once. The CDR3 is 16 residues long. Trimming took 4 bases from V and 0 from J; bases not matched to a gene: 7. The germline V gene encodes CDR1 MDHEN and CDR2 SYDVKM. The sequence derives from a female donor with multiple sclerosis, enrolled in a pregnancy study. This specimen consisted of CD8+ T cells from peripheral blood mononuclear cells, obtained in the third trimester of pregnancy. The V call is TRBV28, the J call TRBJ2-7; 9 nucleotides agree with TRBD1. DNA for the CDR3: TGTGCCAGCAGTTCACCGACAGGGGGAGGCTCCTACGAGCAGTACTTC. The encoded protein is CASSSPTGGGSYEQYF.